Listed here are 27 T cell receptor beta chains from one sample, sequenced in a study of blood T cell repertoires in COVID-19. Produced via immunoSEQ multiplex PCR; TCRdb's table is partial and in-frame only. Counted here are some 48,000 clones, around 85% occurring once; the ten biggest clones make up 5.9%. Sequencing was carried out using peripheral blood. These receptor sequences come from a woman aged 55-69 years with acute or convalescent COVID-19.

The chain has TRBV18 and TRBJ2-7; the D gene is possibly TRBD2 (5 bases). Germline V CDR1 and CDR2: KGHSH, LQKENI. This CDR3 region has 13 residues. Trimming removed 3 bases at V and 5 bases at J, with 11 bases between. CDR3: CASSPDWRDEQYF. CDR3 in DNA: TGTGCCAGCTCACCGGACTGGCGGGACGAGCAGTACTTC.

This chain joins TRBV29-1 and TRBJ2-5; TRBD1 matches 9 bases. Germline V gives CDR1 SQVTM, CDR2 ANQGSEA. The CDR3 contains 13 residues. Trimming took 6 bases from V and 5 from J; bases not matched to a gene: 7. Written as DNA, the CDR3 is TGCAGCGTGGGACAGGGTGGGCCGGAGACCCAGTACTTC. It yields the protein CSVGQGGPETQYF.

V gene TRBV7-2 combines with J gene TRBJ2-1; 10 nucleotides align to TRBD2. CDR3 length: 15 residues. V shed 5 bases and J 6 bases; nucleotides not matched to a gene: 7. The V gene's germline CDR1 is SGHTA and CDR2 FQGNSA. Here the CDR3 reads CASSLSSGSVNEQFF. CDR3 nucleotide sequence: TGTGCCAGCAGCCTGTCTAGCGGGAGTGTCAATGAGCAGTTCTTC.

This sequence joins TRBV5-1 and TRBJ1-2; the D gene is possibly TRBD1 (6 bases). CDR3 length: 12 amino acids. The ends were cut back, 0 bases at V and 10 bases at J, with 10 bases in the middle. Germline CDR1 SGHRS, CDR2 YFSETQ. CDR3 DNA: TGCGCCAGCAGCTTGGAACAGGGTGACTACACCTTC. It translates to CASSLEQGDYTF.

The rearrangement uses TRBV18 and TRBJ1-3; 7 bases match TRBD1. Germline V CDR1 and CDR2: KGHSH, LQKENI. This CDR3 is built from 15 residues. Trimming at V came to 3 bases and at J to 0 bases, leaving 2 bases not matched to a gene. CDR3 nucleotide sequence: TGTGCCAGCTCACCGACAGGGAACTCTGGAAACACCATATATTTT. This translates into CASSPTGNSGNTIYF.

The rearrangement joins TRBV7-2 to TRBJ2-1, with TRBD2 as a possible D gene (5 bases). Germline V gives CDR1 SGHTA, CDR2 FQGNSA. V was cut by 0 bases and J by 7 bases, with 10 bases left in between. This CDR3 has 14 amino acids. CDR3 region: CASSLARVANEQFF. The CDR3 DNA follows: TGTGCCAGCAGCTTAGCGAGGGTAGCTAATGAGCAGTTCTTC.

The V gene is TRBV19, the J gene TRBJ2-3; possibly TRBD2 for D (5 bases). There are 14 residues in the CDR3. The V and J ends lost 3 bases and 5 bases respectively, with 12 bases between them. Germline CDR1 is LNHDA and CDR2 is SQIVND (reference sequence). The CDR3 reads CASSMGVAIDTQYF. CDR3 bases: TGTGCCAGTAGTATGGGAGTAGCTATAGATACGCAGTATTTT.

The J gene is TRBJ1-5, the V gene TRBV19, with D unclear. The CDR3 runs 12 residues. Germline values: CDR1 LNHDA, CDR2 SQIVND (reference sequence). The V end was cut by 5 bases, the J end by 2 bases, with 4 bases between. Here the CDR3 reads CASSYGNQPQHF. The CDR3, as DNA: TGTGCCAGTAGTTATGGCAATCAGCCCCAGCATTTT. The full variable domain, in which reference TRBV19 and TRBJ1-5 provide the parts outside the CDR3, is DGGITQSPKYLFRKEGQNVTLSCEQNLNHDAMYWYRQDPGQGLRLIYYSQIVNDFQKGDIAEGYSVSREKKESFPLTVTSAQKNPTAFYLCASSYGNQPQHFGDGTRLSIL.

The chain combines TRBV7-3 with TRBJ2-1; 7 positions match TRBD2. V gave up 5 bases and J gave up 8 bases; unmatched junction bases: 15. The CDR3 covers 16 residues. Germline CDR1 and CDR2: SGHTA and FQGTGA. DNA for the CDR3: TGTGCCAGCAGCGCCACCTTTACTAGCGCTGGCGATGAGCAGTTCTTC. Its protein product is CASSATFTSAGDEQFF.

The chain recombines TRBV9 with TRBJ2-2, with TRBD2 identical over 7 bases. The V gene's germline CDR1 is SGDLS and CDR2 YYNGEE. V was clipped by 6 bases and J by 4 bases; unmatched bases: 3. The CDR3 totals 13 residues. CDR3 DNA: TGTGCCAGCACTTGGGAGGGCACCGGGGAGCTGTTTTTT. Translated: CASTWEGTGELFF.

V usage is TRBV6-5 and J usage is TRBJ1-2; D remains unclear. Trimming took 7 bases from V and 0 from J, leaving 9 bases between them. The CDR3 loop spans 13 amino acids. In germline, CDR1 is MNHEY, CDR2 SVGAGI. CDR3 amino acids: CASTRDSNYGYTF. The DNA for the CDR3 is TGTGCCAGCACCCGGGATTCTAACTATGGCTACACCTTC.

The chain links TRBV14 to TRBJ2-7, with TRBD1 identical over 9 bases. The CDR3 consists of 14 residues. Germline lookup yields CDR1 SGHDN and CDR2 FVKESK. Losses at the gene ends were 4 bases for V and 2 bases for J; bases not matched to a gene: 3. DNA of the CDR3: TGTGCCAGCAGCCGTAGACAGGGGGCCTACGAGCAGTACTTC. Amino acids: CASSRRQGAYEQYF.

This sequence joins TRBV19 and TRBJ1-5, with 9 bases matching TRBD1. After removal of 7 bases from V and 5 bases from J, the junction contained 3 bases not matched to a gene. The germline CDR1 and CDR2 sequences are LNHDA and SQIVND (reference sequence). This CDR3 region has 13 residues. CDR3 sequence (DNA): TGTGCCAGTACACAGGGGGCCTATCAGCCCCAGCATTTT. Its protein product is CASTQGAYQPQHF.

The chain couples TRBV7-3 to TRBJ2-2, with D maybe TRBD1 (6 bases). The length of the CDR3 is 17 residues. With 2 bases removed from V and 1 base from J, the gap between germline ends came to 14 bases. The germline CDR1 and CDR2 sequences are SGHTA and FQGTGA. The CDR3 DNA follows: TGTGCCAGCAGCTTAGTTCACGACAGGAAGAACACCGGGGAGCTGTTTTTT. It encodes CASSLVHDRKNTGELFF.

The DNA of the CDR3 is TGTGCCAGCAGCTTAGTAACTAGCGGCGAGCAGTACTTC. Translation: CASSLVTSGEQYF. J is TRBJ2-7 and V is TRBV7-8; 8 positions match TRBD2. After removal of 1 base from V and 6 bases from J, the junction contained 2 bases not matched to a gene. The CDR3 spans 13 residues. Germline CDR1 and CDR2: SGHVS and FQNEAQ.

V and J are TRBV24-1 and TRBJ2-2, with TRBD1 matching 7 bases. The V gene's germline CDR1 is KGHDR and CDR2 SFDVKD. The CDR3 covers 15 residues. The V segment lost 4 bases and the J segment 6 bases; nucleotides outside the gene matches: 7. The CDR3 nucleotides are TGTGCCACCAGTGAAACAGGGGCTCGAGCCGGGGAGCTGTTTTTT. Translated: CATSETGARAGELFF.

The count of this clone is one. This sequence joins TRBV19 and TRBJ2-7; 9 positions match TRBD2. This CDR3 region has 14 residues. The junction had 5 bases not matched to a gene; V was cut back by 7 bases and J by 1 base. The germline CDR1 and CDR2 sequences are LNHDA and SQIVND (reference sequence). In nucleotides, the CDR3 is TGTGCCAGTAAATTGGCGGGAGGGTCCTACGAGCAGTACTTC. Amino acids: CASKLAGGSYEQYF.

V usage is TRBV19 and J usage is TRBJ1-6; D is perhaps TRBD1 (5 bases). This CDR3 has 16 amino acids. The V end lost 4 bases, the J end lost 10 bases, and 20 bases lay between the germline ends. Per germline, CDR1 LNHDA and CDR2 SQIVND (reference sequence). This chain's CDR3 is CASSRGTGVSESPLHF. DNA of the CDR3: TGTGCCAGTAGTAGAGGGACGGGGGTATCGGAATCACCCCTCCACTTT. Variable domain in full (rest from reference TRBV19 and TRBJ1-6): DGGITQSPKYLFRKEGQNVTLSCEQNLNHDAMYWYRQDPGQGLRLIYYSQIVNDFQKGDIAEGYSVSREKKESFPLTVTSAQKNPTAFYLCASSRGTGVSESPLHFGNGTRLTVT.

The chain uses TRBV11-2 and TRBJ1-1, with 7 bases identical to TRBD1. V was pared by 2 bases and J by 6 bases, with 6 bases of the junction left unmatched. CDR1 and CDR2 (germline): SGHAT, FQNNGV. The length of the CDR3 is 14 residues. The CDR3 coding sequence is TGTGCCAGCAGCTTACGACAGGGTGCGGCTGAAGCTTTCTTT. The encoded protein is CASSLRQGAAEAFF.

J is TRBJ2-5 and V is TRBV7-3, with 10 bases matching TRBD2. Looked up from germline, CDR1 is SGHTA and CDR2 is FQGTGA. V shed 5 bases and J 5 bases; nucleotides not matched to a gene: 8. The CDR3 spans 15 residues. In DNA, the CDR3 is TGTGCCAGCAGCCCAAGCGGGGGGGCAGATGAGACCCAGTACTTC. Its protein is CASSPSGGADETQYF. Looking up the rest from reference TRBV7-3 and TRBJ2-5 gives the full variable domain: GAGVSQTPSNKVTEKGKYVELRCDPISGHTALYWYRQSLGQGPEFLIYFQGTGAADDSGLPNDRFFAVRPEGSVSTLKIQRTERGDSAVYLCASSPSGGADETQYFGPGTRLLVL.

This clone was observed a few times. The V gene is TRBV10-3, the J gene TRBJ2-7, with TRBD1 matching over 8 bases. The CDR3 has 13 amino acids. The germline CDR1 and CDR2 sequences are ENHRY and SYGVKD. Unmatched junction bases numbered 7, after V lost 7 bases and J lost 5 bases. CDR3 in amino acids: CAIKMTGDDEQYF. CDR3 in DNA: TGTGCCATCAAAATGACAGGGGATGACGAGCAGTACTTC.

V usage is TRBV19 and J usage is TRBJ1-1; possibly TRBD1 for D (5 bases). This CDR3 has 16 residues. Germline V gene sequence: CDR1 LNHDA, CDR2 SQIVND (reference sequence). V was pared by 5 bases and J by 1 base, with 17 bases between. The CDR3 nucleotides read TGTGCCAGTAGTCCCAGGGTTGGGGTGAGGAACACTGAAGCTTTCTTT. The encoded protein is CASSPRVGVRNTEAFF.

The V and J genes are TRBV11-3 and TRBJ1-1, with unresolved D. Germline V gives CDR1 SGHNT, CDR2 YENEEA. The CDR3 is 13 amino acids. Between the trimmed V and J ends, which lost 9 bases and 2 bases, there was a span of 13 bases. Here the CDR3 DNA reads TGTGCCAGTAGTGAGGGAGGAAACACTGAAGCTTTCTTT. As protein: CASSEGGNTEAFF.

This chain connects TRBV6-5 to TRBJ2-2, with D possibly being TRBD2 (5 bases). The CDR3 covers 11 residues. V shed 6 bases and J shed 6 bases, with 5 bases lying between them. The germline V gene has CDR1 MNHEY and CDR2 SVGAGI. CDR3 nucleotides: TGTGCCAGCAGGCGGGCCGGGGAGCTGTTTTTT. Translated, it gives CASRRAGELFF.

This clone was detected only once. The rearrangement uses TRBV5-4 and TRBJ2-7, with D possibly being TRBD1 (6 bases). The germline V and J ends were trimmed by 4 bases and 1 base, with 9 bases remaining between them. This CDR3 has 13 residues. The germline CDR1 and CDR2 sequences are SGHNT and YYREEE (reference sequence). This CDR3 reads CASSGDRSYEQYF. The CDR3 DNA is TGTGCCAGCAGCGGTGACAGGTCCTACGAGCAGTACTTC.

V and J are TRBV19 and TRBJ2-3, with a weak D call TRBD2 (5 bases). The V end lost 8 bases, the J end lost 2 bases, and 11 bases lay between the germline ends. CDR3 length: 13 residues. Germline V gene sequence: CDR1 LNHDA, CDR2 SQIVND (reference sequence). The CDR3 DNA is TGTGCCAGTGACCCGGGGAACACAGATACGCAGTATTTT. Translation: CASDPGNTDTQYF.

This clone was recorded only once. V usage is TRBV20-1 and J usage is TRBJ2-5; maybe TRBD1 (6 bases). The CDR3 totals 15 residues. V gave up 3 bases and J gave up 5 bases, with 19 bases separating them. From germline, CDR1 is DFQATT and CDR2 SNEGSKA (reference sequence). The DNA for the CDR3 is TGCAGTGCTAGTGGAGCAGGGGAAGTTGTCGAGACCCAGTACTTC. Translation gives CSASGAGEVVETQYF.